Listed here are 6 T cell receptor beta chains from one sample, sequenced in a study of blood T cell repertoires in COVID-19. Sequencing was performed with immunoSEQ multiplex PCR; in TCRdb, only in-frame clones are kept and a portion is missing. Of about 200,000 clones listed, around 82% are singletons. Sequencing input: PBMCs or T cells enriched from blood (not recorded which). The receptors come from a woman in her 50s with acute COVID-19.

V usage is TRBV11-2 and J usage is TRBJ1-1; 7 nucleotides match TRBD1. The CDR3 sequence is 15 residues long. Germline values: CDR1 SGHAT, CDR2 FQNNGV. V shed 4 bases and J 6 bases; nucleotides not matched to a gene: 11. The CDR3 loop is CASSSLPTGEAEAFF. Written as DNA, the CDR3 is TGTGCCAGCAGCTCACTCCCCACAGGGGAGGCTGAAGCTTTCTTT.

The chain employs TRBV6-5 and TRBJ2-7; D may be TRBD2 (5 bases). The germline CDR1 and CDR2 sequences are MNHEY and SVGAGI. This CDR3 spans 14 amino acids. The germline V and J ends were trimmed by 11 bases and 0 bases, with 17 bases remaining between them. The CDR3 bases are TGTGCCGGGAGAAGGGCGAGGAGCTCCTACGAGCAGTACGTC. This encodes CAGRRARSSYEQYV.

There are a few counts of this clone. The chain recombines TRBV27 with TRBJ1-1; D is undetermined. CDR3 length: 14 residues. Trimming left V 0 bases short and J 5 bases short, with 10 bases between. Germline-derived CDR1 and CDR2 are MNHEY and SMNVEV (reference sequence). The DNA for the CDR3 is TGTGCCAGCAGTTTATCGGCCGTTCATACTGAAGCTTTCTTT. Protein sequence: CASSLSAVHTEAFF.

This chain links TRBV7-2 with TRBJ1-2; TRBD1 agrees at 10 bases. V trimming: 6 bases; J trimming: 8 bases; junction bases outside the gene matches: 6. The CDR3 is made up of 13 amino acids. CDR1 and CDR2 (germline): SGHTA, FQGNSA. The CDR3 loop is CASRSGTGVGYTF. The CDR3 bases are TGTGCCAGCAGAAGCGGGACAGGGGTAGGCTACACCTTC.

The chain couples TRBV28 to TRBJ1-2; 7 bases match TRBD1. Unmatched junction bases numbered 8, after V lost 3 bases and J lost 7 bases. The CDR3 contains 14 residues. Germline V lookup: CDR1 MDHEN, CDR2 SYDVKM. In DNA form, the CDR3 reads TGTGCCAGCAGTTTGACTAACAGGGGAGGTGGCTACACCTTC. Residues: CASSLTNRGGGYTF.

V and J are TRBV7-9 and TRBJ2-5; D call uncertain. The CDR3 is 14 amino acids. The ends were cut back, 5 bases at V and 5 bases at J, with 15 bases in the middle. Germline V gives CDR1 SEHNR, CDR2 FQNEAQ (reference sequence). CDR3: CASSDRSGVETQYF. CDR3 sequence (DNA): TGTGCCAGCAGCGATCGGTCAGGCGTGGAGACCCAGTACTTC.